The source of this TCR beta chain is a study of cytomegalovirus exposure and HLA in healthy donors. Donors sampled were nominally healthy, though unrecorded immune exposures were likely. Study-wide results and caveats: Another analysis was done later, and it associated 15,000 to 20,000 TCR beta sequences with HLA alleles at 0.05 false discovery rate. According to an earlier analysis, most TCR beta V segments yielded productive rearrangements about 87% or about 30% of the time.

The PCR employed 60 Vbeta primers together with 13 Jbeta primers. Clones were read by immunoSEQ multiplex PCR, and TCRdb kept only the in-frame ones, dropping some. Of 80,000 to 95,000 clones listed, roughly 70% are singletons. The J segment lost 6 bases and the V segment lost 2 bases, leaving 7 bases of the junction unmatched. Germline V lookup: CDR1 GTSNPN, CDR2 SVGIG (reference sequence). The CDR3 has 15 residues. To note about this clone: Its target is unknown.

The material sequenced was PBMCs. The sequence was obtained from a young woman in good health and CMV-seropositive. The chain employs TRBV30 and TRBJ1-6; 7 bases map to TRBD1. This CDR3 reads CAWSSFDRANSPLHF. CDR3 DNA: TGTGCCTGGAGTTCCTTTGACAGGGCTAATTCACCCCTCCACTTT. The full variable domain, with the rest looked up from reference TRBV30 and TRBJ1-6, is SQTIHQWPATLVQPVGSPLSLECTVEGTSNPNLYWYRQAAGRGLQLLFYSVGIGQISSEVPQNLSASRPQDRQFILSSKKLLLSDSGFYLCAWSSFDRANSPLHFGNGTRLTVT.